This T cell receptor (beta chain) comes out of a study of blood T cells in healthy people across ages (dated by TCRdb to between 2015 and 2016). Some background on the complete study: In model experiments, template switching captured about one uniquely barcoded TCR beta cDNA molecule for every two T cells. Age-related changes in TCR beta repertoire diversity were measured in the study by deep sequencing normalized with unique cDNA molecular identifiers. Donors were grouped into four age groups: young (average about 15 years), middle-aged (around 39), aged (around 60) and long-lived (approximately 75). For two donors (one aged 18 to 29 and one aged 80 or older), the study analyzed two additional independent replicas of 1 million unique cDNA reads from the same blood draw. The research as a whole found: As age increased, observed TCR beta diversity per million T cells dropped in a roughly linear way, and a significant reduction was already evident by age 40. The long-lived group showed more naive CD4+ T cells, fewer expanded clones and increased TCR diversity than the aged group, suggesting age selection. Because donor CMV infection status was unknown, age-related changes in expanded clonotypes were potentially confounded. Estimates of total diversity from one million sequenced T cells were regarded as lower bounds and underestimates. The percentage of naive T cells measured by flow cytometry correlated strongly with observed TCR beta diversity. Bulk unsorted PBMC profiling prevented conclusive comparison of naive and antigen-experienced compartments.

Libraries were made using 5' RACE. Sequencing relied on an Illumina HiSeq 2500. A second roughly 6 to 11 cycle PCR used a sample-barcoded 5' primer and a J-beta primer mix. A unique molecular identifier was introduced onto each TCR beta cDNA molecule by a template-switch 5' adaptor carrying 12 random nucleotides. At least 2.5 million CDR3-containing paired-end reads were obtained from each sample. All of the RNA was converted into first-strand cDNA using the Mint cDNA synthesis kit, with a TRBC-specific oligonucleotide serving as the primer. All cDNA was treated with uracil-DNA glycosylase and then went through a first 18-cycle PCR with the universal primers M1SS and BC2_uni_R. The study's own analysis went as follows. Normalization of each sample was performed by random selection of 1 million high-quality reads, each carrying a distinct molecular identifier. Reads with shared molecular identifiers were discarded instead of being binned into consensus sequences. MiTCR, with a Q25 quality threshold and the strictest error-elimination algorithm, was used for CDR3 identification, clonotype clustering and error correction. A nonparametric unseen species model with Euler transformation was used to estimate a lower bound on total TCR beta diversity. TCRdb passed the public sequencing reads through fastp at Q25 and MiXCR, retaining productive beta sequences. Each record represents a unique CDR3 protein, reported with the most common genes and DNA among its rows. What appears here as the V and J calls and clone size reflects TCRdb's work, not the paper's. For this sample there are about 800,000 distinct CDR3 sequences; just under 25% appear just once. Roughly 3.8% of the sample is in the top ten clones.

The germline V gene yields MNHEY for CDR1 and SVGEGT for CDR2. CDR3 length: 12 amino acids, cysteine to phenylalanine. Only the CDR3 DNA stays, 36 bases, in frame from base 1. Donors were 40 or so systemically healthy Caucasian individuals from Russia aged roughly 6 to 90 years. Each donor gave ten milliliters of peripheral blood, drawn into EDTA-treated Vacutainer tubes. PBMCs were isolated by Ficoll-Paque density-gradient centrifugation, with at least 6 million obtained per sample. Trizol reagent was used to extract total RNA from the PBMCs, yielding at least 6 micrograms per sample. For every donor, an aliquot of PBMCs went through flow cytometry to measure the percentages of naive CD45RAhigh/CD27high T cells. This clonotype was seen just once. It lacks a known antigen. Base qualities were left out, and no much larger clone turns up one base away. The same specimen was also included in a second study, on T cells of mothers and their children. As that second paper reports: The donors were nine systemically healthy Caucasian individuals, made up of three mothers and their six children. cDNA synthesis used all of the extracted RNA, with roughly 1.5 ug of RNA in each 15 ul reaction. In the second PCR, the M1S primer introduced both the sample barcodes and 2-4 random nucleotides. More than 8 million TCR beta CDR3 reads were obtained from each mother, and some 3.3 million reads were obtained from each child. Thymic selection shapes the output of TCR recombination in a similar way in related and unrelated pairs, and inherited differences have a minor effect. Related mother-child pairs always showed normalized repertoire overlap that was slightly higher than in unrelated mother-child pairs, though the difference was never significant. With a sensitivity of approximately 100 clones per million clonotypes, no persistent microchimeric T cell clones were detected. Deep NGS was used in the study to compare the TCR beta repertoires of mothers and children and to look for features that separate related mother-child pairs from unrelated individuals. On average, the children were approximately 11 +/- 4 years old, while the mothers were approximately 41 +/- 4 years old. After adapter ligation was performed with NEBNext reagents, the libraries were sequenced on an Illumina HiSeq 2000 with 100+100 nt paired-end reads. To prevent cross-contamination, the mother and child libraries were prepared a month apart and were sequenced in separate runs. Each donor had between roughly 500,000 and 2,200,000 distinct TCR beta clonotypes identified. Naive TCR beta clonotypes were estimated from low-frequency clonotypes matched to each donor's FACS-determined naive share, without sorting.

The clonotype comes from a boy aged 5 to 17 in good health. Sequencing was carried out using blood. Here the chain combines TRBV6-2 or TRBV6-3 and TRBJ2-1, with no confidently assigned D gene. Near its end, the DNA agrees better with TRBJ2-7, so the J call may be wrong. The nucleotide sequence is TGTGCCAGCGGGCCCTTCACCTACGAGCAGTACTTC. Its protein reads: CASGPFTYEQYF.